This TCR beta chain is drawn from a study of spatial heterogeneity in lung cancer. Study at large: Detection of beta-chain sequences consistently exceeded that of alpha-chain sequences.

As for this clonotype: The target antigen is unknown.

From germline, CDR1 is SEHNR and CDR2 FQNEAQ (reference sequence). The V and J ends lost 0 bases and 0 bases respectively, with 9 bases between them. This CDR3 has 15 amino acids. Overall study findings and caveats: Tumor mutation count correlated with how many alpha and beta TCRs expanded intratumorally.

The time point here: sample taken at primary tumor resection. In the library, each TCR cDNA molecule bore its own unique molecular identifier. TCRdb independently ran MiXCR on the 5' RACE reads; one entry per CDR3 protein. The table includes over 8,500 distinct CDR3 sequences, roughly 13% detected once. The material sequenced was lung tumor tissue, taken at surgery. This TCR derives from a male donor with early-stage non-small cell lung cancer. The chain has TRBV7-9 and TRBJ2-7; unclear D gene. As DNA, the CDR3 is TGTGCCAGCAGCTTAGCAATGGGCCTCTCCTACGAGCAGTACTTC. It codes for CASSLAMGLSYEQYF.